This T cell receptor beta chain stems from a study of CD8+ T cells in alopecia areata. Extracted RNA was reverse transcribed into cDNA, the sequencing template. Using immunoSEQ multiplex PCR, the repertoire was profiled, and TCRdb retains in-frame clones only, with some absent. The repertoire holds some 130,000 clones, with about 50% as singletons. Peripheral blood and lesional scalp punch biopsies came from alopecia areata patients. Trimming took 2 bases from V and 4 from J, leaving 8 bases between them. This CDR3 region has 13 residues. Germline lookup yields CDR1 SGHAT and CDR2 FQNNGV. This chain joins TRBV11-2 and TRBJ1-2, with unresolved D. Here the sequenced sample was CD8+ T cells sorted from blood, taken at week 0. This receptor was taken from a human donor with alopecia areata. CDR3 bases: TGTGCCAGCAGCTTAAGAGGGTCCTATGGCTACACCTTC. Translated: CASSLRGSYGYTF.